The 2 T cell receptor beta chains presented below share a single source sample, sequenced in a study of blood T cell repertoires in COVID-19. The assay was immunoSEQ multiplex PCR, and TCRdb's table has in-frame clones only and misses some. The profile covers over 200,000 clones, with approximately 87% appearing a single time and around 2.6% taken by the ten largest. Sample: peripheral blood. These receptors were obtained from a woman in her 70s with active or convalescent COVID-19.

The CDR3 reads CASSGGSSYNSPLHF. CDR3 coding DNA: TGCGCCAGCAGTGGAGGAAGCTCCTATAATTCACCCCTCCACTTT. The chain carries TRBV10-1 and TRBJ1-6; unclear D gene. The CDR3 loop spans 15 amino acids. V was pared by 4 bases and J by 0 bases, with 7 bases between. From germline, CDR1 is WNHNN and CDR2 SYGVQD (reference sequence).

V and J are TRBV30 and TRBJ2-7, with 7 bases lining up with TRBD2. The CDR3 covers 12 residues. Germline V gene lookup returns CDR1 GTSNPN and CDR2 SVGIG (reference sequence). J was trimmed by 5 bases and V by 5 bases; bases with no gene match: 6. CDR3 region: CAWGLAGHEQYF. The CDR3 bases are TGTGCCTGGGGATTAGCGGGCCACGAGCAGTACTTC.